The source of this TCR beta chain is a study of control samples from healthy donors and cancer patients. The germline V gene encodes CDR1 MNHEY and CDR2 SMNVEV (reference sequence). Losses at the gene ends were 5 bases for V and 6 bases for J; bases not matched to a gene: 12. The CDR3 runs to 15 residues. This table comes from immunoSEQ multiplex PCR, and its TCRdb copy is limited to in-frame clones, with some not included. This table has about 53,000 clones, 87% appearing once. The sample was PBMCs. The chain uses TRBV27 and TRBJ1-2; 7 nucleotides line up with TRBD1. This receptor was obtained from a man in his fifties or sixties with head and neck cancer. CDR3 sequence (DNA): TGTGCCAGCAGTCCGAGGGAGGGGGCTATCCATGGCTACACCTTC. It yields the protein CASSPREGAIHGYTF.